This T cell receptor beta chain was obtained from a study of T cells in localized non-small cell lung cancer. Findings and limits, study-wide: Because sequencing included only one region (of the tumor), heterogeneity remains possible. Adjacent lung held a median approximately 57 of the top 100 tumor clones. T cell clonality was highest in uninvolved adjacent lung, above tumor.

Profiling relied on immunoSEQ multiplex PCR, and the TCRdb table lists in-frame clones only, not all of them. In the table there are 30,000 or so clones, roughly 87% of which are singletons. Turning to this clone: Its antigen is currently unknown.

The receptor was isolated from a male donor at least 60 years old with stage I lung adenocarcinoma. Sequences were derived from peripheral blood, sampled before any cancer treatment.

This chain's CDR3 is CASSLSFRNTGELFF. Written as DNA, the CDR3 is TGTGCCAGCAGCTTATCGTTCCGGAACACCGGGGAGCTGTTTTTT. The chain links TRBV11-2 to TRBJ2-2; D remains ambiguous. Trimming stripped 2 bases from V and 1 base from J, with 8 bases between. This CDR3 contains 15 residues. CDR1 is SGHAT, CDR2 FQNNGV, per germline.